This T cell receptor beta chain is from a study of CD8+CD57+ T cells in acquired aplastic anemia. Across the whole study: Recorded DNA amounts for sorted CD4+ and CD8+ cells had an average of approximately 3 ug. Overall study results and limits: There were fewer than 35 CD8+ CDR3 sequences that occurred in both patients and controls.

Germline V lookup: CDR1 MNHNS, CDR2 SASEGT. The CDR3 totals 14 residues. Trimming pared 7 bases from V and 9 bases from J, leaving 22 bases between. It was patients with CD8+CD57+ cell expansion by flow cytometry who were chosen for sequencing. The template for TCR beta VDJ and CDR3 sequence profiling was genomic DNA. TCRdb analysed the reads with MiXCR anew, one entry per CDR3 protein. Here the sample spans 450,000 to 600,000 distinct CDR3 sequences, over 25% being singletons. Of note for this clonotype: Its specificity is unknown.

This sequence was found in a human donor with aplastic anemia. Sequencing used sorted CD4+, CD8+, or CD8+CD57+ T cells (not recorded which) from PBMCs. The rearrangement joins TRBV6-1 to TRBJ2-7; TRBD1 is a possible D gene (7 bases). The CDR3 is CASTETGSRGGQYF. In nucleotides, the CDR3 is TGTGCCAGCACCGAGACAGGGAGCAGGGGAGGGCAGTACTTC.